A selection of T cell receptor beta chains follows, all from one sample in a study of blood T cell repertoires in COVID-19. The method was immunoSEQ multiplex PCR; TCRdb's version includes in-frame clones alone and lacks a portion of them. This sample yields 300,000 to 350,000 clones, of which around 90% are seen a single time; 0.95% to 1.3% belongs to the top ten. The sequenced material came from peripheral blood. Receptor source: a woman aged 40 to 49 with COVID-19, enrolled during active disease. The CDR3 runs from the conserved cysteine through the conserved F or W. The D gene is left open where the match is weak.

J gene	V gene	D gene	CDR3 protein
TRBJ2-5	TRBV6-5	TRBD1	CASNLKGAVVETQYF
TRBJ2-7	TRBV29-1	NA	CSVSERLPYEQYF
TRBJ2-7	TRBV3-1/TRBV3-2	TRBD2	CASSQRTSGNYEQYF
TRBJ2-3	TRBV10-3	TRBD1	CAIRRTGGSTDTQYF
TRBJ2-1	TRBV7-3	TRBD1	CASSLIRQGKNEQFF
TRBJ2-7	TRBV28	NA	CASSVRVGSGNYEQYF
TRBJ1-5	TRBV5-6	TRBD1	CASSSRQGHQPQHF
TRBJ1-1	TRBV28	NA	CASSTPAEAFF
TRBJ2-4	TRBV15	TRBD1	CATSPDRGITGDIQYF
TRBJ2-7	TRBV10-3	NA	CAIRADRTYEQYF
TRBJ1-2	TRBV9	NA	CASSVFSGPGVDYTF
TRBJ2-7	TRBV5-4	NA	CASSYWGDEQYF
TRBJ1-5	TRBV7-2	TRBD1	CASSPGQGNQPQHF
TRBJ2-2	TRBV6-5	NA	CASSPRGTGELFF
TRBJ2-7	TRBV24-1	TRBD1	CATSDRQGSYEQYF
TRBJ2-3	TRBV5-8	NA	CASSSEDRITSDTQYF
TRBJ2-7	TRBV27	TRBD1	CASTRDATGAYEQYF
TRBJ1-5	TRBV6-5	NA	CASISTGASNQPQHF
TRBJ1-4	TRBV5-1	TRBD1	CASSLELMTGGEKLFF
TRBJ1-2	TRBV27	TRBD1	CASSLLAGGPSNYGYTF
TRBJ2-7	TRBV10-3	NA	CAISAAYEQYF
TRBJ1-2	TRBV7-8	TRBD1	CASSLDRPGYTF
TRBJ2-7	TRBV7-2	NA	CASSFAQGGTYEQYF
TRBJ1-1	TRBV9	TRBD1	CASSGGTGAMNTEAFF
TRBJ1-2	TRBV7-9	TRBD1	CASSPGQKNYGYTF
TRBJ2-3	TRBV6-5	NA	CASTAPGTDTQYF
TRBJ2-7	TRBV9	TRBD1	CASSARDRGLEQYF
TRBJ1-2	TRBV27	TRBD1	CASSLLGQASLNYGYTF